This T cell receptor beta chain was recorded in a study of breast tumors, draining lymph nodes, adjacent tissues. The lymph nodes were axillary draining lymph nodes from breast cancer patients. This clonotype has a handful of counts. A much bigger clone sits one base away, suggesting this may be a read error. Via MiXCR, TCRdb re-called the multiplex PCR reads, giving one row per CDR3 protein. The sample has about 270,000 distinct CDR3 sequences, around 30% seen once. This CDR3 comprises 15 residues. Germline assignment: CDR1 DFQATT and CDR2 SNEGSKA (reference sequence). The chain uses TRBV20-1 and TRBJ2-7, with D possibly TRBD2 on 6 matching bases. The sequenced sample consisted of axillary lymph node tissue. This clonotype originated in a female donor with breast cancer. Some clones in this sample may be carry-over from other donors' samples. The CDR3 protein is CNAERGGISSYEQYF. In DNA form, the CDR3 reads TGCAATGCCGAGAGAGGAGGGATCAGCTCCTACGAGCAGTACTTC.